Listed here is a single T cell receptor (beta chain). The antigen is not known. It was cDNA, reverse transcribed from extracted RNA, that served as the sequencing template. Clones were sequenced by immunoSEQ multiplex PCR, and TCRdb holds only the in-frame ones, with some missing. Seen here are some 130,000 clones, 49% observed once, and the top ten hold about 17%. The data stem from a study of CD8+ T cells in alopecia areata. Turning to the study itself: Treated patients were given oral tofacitinib, which was dosed at 5 to 10 mg twice daily.

Trimming shortened V by 0 bases and J by 5 bases, and 23 bases separated the two germline ends. The CDR3 runs to 18 residues. Germline V gives CDR1 SGHDT, CDR2 YYEEEE. Regarding the study as a whole: Lesional scalp, notably in alopecia totalis/universalis, had clonality above that of normal scalp. Resident alphabeta T-cell populations of normal skin are likewise subject to sequencing in scalp samples. Possibly because of HLA-related factors, TCR sharing was less clear across patients than in mice.

Material: CD8+ T cells sorted from blood, obtained at week 0. The V and J genes are TRBV5-6 and TRBJ2-5; tentatively, D is TRBD1 (6 bases). The clonotype originates from a human donor with alopecia areata. CDR3 sequence (DNA): TGTGCCAGCAGCTTGGCCTTTGGGGGACACTGGCTTAGGGAGACCCAGTACTTC. This codes for CASSLAFGGHWLRETQYF.